One T cell receptor beta chain is described in this entry. Antigen specificity is unknown. Trimming removed 1 base from V and 4 bases from J; junction bases left unmatched: 13. Germline CDR1 and CDR2: SQVTM and ANQGSEA. This CDR3 spans 17 amino acids. This sample stems from a study of T cell repertoires in cytomegalovirus infection. Study-wide background: HLA-B-restricted CMV epitopes that are well studied were used alongside recently identified HLA-C-restricted ones. Carrying CMV and the relevant HLA type showed in public TCR beta signatures.

TCRdb re-derived calls from the reads in MiXCR, one entry per CDR3 protein. Of fewer than 900,000 distinct CDR3 sequences listed, 29% are singletons. This material consisted of cultured CD8+ T cells from PBMCs, taken from culture after CMV antigen stimulation. This sequence originates from a human donor in good health (CMV status not recorded). Some clones in this sample may be carry-over from other donors' samples. V is TRBV29-1 and J is TRBJ2-1, with 7 bases aligning to TRBD2. Written as DNA, the CDR3 is TGCAGCGTTGAAGGGATGGGTTGGAGCGGGGATTACAATGAGCAGTTCTTC. Amino acid sequence: CSVEGMGWSGDYNEQFF.